The 30 T cell receptor beta chains presented below share a single source sample, sequenced in a study of PD-1 blockade in mismatch repair-deficient tumors. Assay used: immunoSEQ multiplex PCR; TCRdb lists only in-frame clones, some missing. Of approximately 100,000 clones in the sample, over 75% are singletons; the top ten hold approximately 6.7%. Material: peripheral blood, obtained approximately 8 months after starting pembrolizumab. The receptors here all came from an adult with mismatch repair-deficient cancer.

The rearrangement links TRBV7-2 to TRBJ2-3; D is ambiguous. Germline V CDR1 and CDR2: SGHTA, FQGNSA. V was cut by 2 bases and J by 1 base, with 7 bases left in between. The CDR3 spans 14 residues. The CDR3 DNA follows: TGTGCCAGCAGCTTATGGCAGGGCACAGATACGCAGTATTTT. It translates to CASSLWQGTDTQYF. Together with reference TRBV7-2 and TRBJ2-3, the CDR3 gives the full variable domain: GAGVSQSPSNKVTEKGKDVELRCDPISGHTALYWYRQSLGQGLEFLIYFQGNSAPDKSGLPSDRFSAERTGGSVSTLTIQRTQQEDSAVYLCASSLWQGTDTQYFGPGTRLTVL.

The chain joins TRBV6-1 to TRBJ1-5; a weak D match, TRBD1 (5 bases). CDR1 MNHNS and CDR2 SASEGT come from the germline V gene. The ends were cut back, 3 bases at V and 0 bases at J, with 12 bases in the middle. This CDR3 contains 16 residues. This CDR3 reads CASSDLRTPSNQPQHF. DNA for the CDR3: TGTGCCAGCAGTGACCTAAGGACACCTAGCAATCAGCCCCAGCATTTT.

Only one count was recorded for this clone. The genes are TRBV7-2 and TRBJ2-1, with 13 nucleotides matching TRBD2. The CDR3 totals 15 residues. Germline CDR1 is SGHTA and CDR2 is FQGNSA. After removal of 4 bases from V and 9 bases from J, the junction contained 6 bases not matched to a gene. CDR3 nucleotide sequence: TGTGCCAGCAGCTCCACTAGCGGGAGGGCCTCTGAGCAGTTCTTC. Translation gives CASSSTSGRASEQFF. Combining the CDR3 with reference TRBV7-2 and TRBJ2-1 gives the whole variable domain GAGVSQSPSNKVTEKGKDVELRCDPISGHTALYWYRQSLGQGLEFLIYFQGNSAPDKSGLPSDRFSAERTGGSVSTLTIQRTQQEDSAVYLCASSSTSGRASEQFFGPGTRLTVL.

This clone was detected a few times. Written as DNA, the CDR3 is TGTGCCAGCAGCCCGGGACCCGGGGTAGGCACTGAAGCTTTCTTT. Its protein product is CASSPGPGVGTEAFF. V is TRBV5-4 and J is TRBJ1-1, with D possibly being TRBD1 (5 bases). The CDR3 totals 15 residues. V lost 4 bases and J lost 4, with 17 bases in between. Per germline, CDR1 SGHNT and CDR2 YYREEE (reference sequence).

The chain carries TRBV25-1 and TRBJ2-7, with D maybe TRBD1 (5 bases). The CDR3 is 13 residues long. Looked up from germline, CDR1 is MGHDK and CDR2 is SYGVNS. Trimming removed 1 base at V and 5 bases at J, with 9 bases between. DNA for the CDR3: TGTGCCAGCAGTGAATCAGGGTCGGACGAGCAGTACTTC. Encoded protein: CASSESGSDEQYF.

The genes are TRBV19 and TRBJ2-1; 8 nucleotides line up with TRBD2. The ends lost 1 base at V and 2 bases at J; junction bases unmatched: 7. This CDR3 has 17 amino acids. CDR1 is LNHDA and CDR2 is SQIVND in the germline V gene (reference sequence). CDR3 nucleotide sequence: TGTGCCAGTAGTATAGCCGCTGGGACTAGAACCTACAATGAGCAGTTCTTC. Protein sequence: CASSIAAGTRTYNEQFF.

The V and J genes are TRBV19 and TRBJ2-3; TRBD2 aligns across 10 bases. Germline assignment: CDR1 LNHDA and CDR2 SQIVND (reference sequence). The CDR3 is made up of 16 amino acids. Trimming took 5 bases from V and 3 from J; bases not matched to a gene: 8. The CDR3 loop is CASSPGVAGGTDTQYF. The CDR3 DNA reads TGTGCCAGTAGTCCCGGGGTAGCGGGAGGTACAGATACGCAGTATTTT.

This sequence joins TRBV28 and TRBJ2-3; the D is unclear. Between the trimmed V and J ends, which lost 1 base and 4 bases, there was a span of 9 bases. The germline CDR1 and CDR2 sequences are MDHEN and SYDVKM. CDR3 length: 14 residues. The CDR3 region has the DNA TGTGCCAGCAGTTTATCCAGTGCCGCAGATACGCAGTATTTT. This codes for CASSLSSAADTQYF.

J is TRBJ2-1 and V is TRBV5-1, with D perhaps TRBD1 (5 bases). The CDR3 runs to 12 residues. The V end lost 1 base, the J end lost 10 bases, and 9 bases lay between the germline ends. CDR1 and CDR2 (germline): SGHRS, YFSETQ. The DNA for the CDR3 is TGCGCCAGCAGCTTGTTAGACAGCGAGCAGTTCTTC. Translating it yields CASSLLDSEQFF.

The CDR3 DNA sequence: TGTGCCAGCAGCTTTCCAGGGCTCGGCTACAATGAGCAGTTCTTC. It encodes CASSFPGLGYNEQFF. J is TRBJ2-1 and V is TRBV7-3, with TRBD1 as a possible D gene (5 bases). The CDR3 extends over 15 amino acids. Trimming removed 3 bases from V and 3 bases from J, with 12 bases in between. CDR1 SGHTA and CDR2 FQGTGA come from the germline V gene.

This chain joins TRBV5-1 and TRBJ1-2; TRBD1 is a possible D gene (5 bases). The CDR3 runs to 14 residues. Germline CDR1 reads SGHRS; CDR2 reads YFSETQ. V lost 3 bases, J lost 1 base, and 10 bases lay in between. This CDR3 is CASSSQGFNYGYTF. The CDR3 DNA reads as TGCGCCAGCAGCTCCCAGGGTTTTAACTATGGCTACACCTTC.

The genes are TRBV2 and TRBJ2-5, with 14 bases aligning to TRBD2. The last part of the DNA fits TRBJ2-7 better; the J call may be wrong. The CDR3 runs 16 residues. Germline V CDR1 and CDR2: SNHLY, FYNNEI. CDR3 region: CASRGGTSGRSYEQYF. CDR3 nucleotide sequence: TGTGCCAGCAGGGGGGGGACTAGCGGGAGATCCTACGAGCAGTACTTC.

In DNA form, the CDR3 reads TGTGCCAGCAGATCCAGGGACTACGAGCAGTACTTC. It encodes CASRSRDYEQYF. The rearrangement links TRBV6-5 to TRBJ2-7, with D perhaps matching TRBD1 (5 bases). Trimming shortened V by 6 bases and J by 3 bases, and 9 bases separated the two germline ends. Germline V CDR1 and CDR2: MNHEY, SVGAGI. This CDR3 is 12 amino acids long.

The rearrangement joins TRBV6-6 to TRBJ1-5; no definite D call. Trimming removed 0 bases at V and 4 bases at J, with 10 bases between. The CDR3 runs 15 residues. Per germline, CDR1 MNHNY and CDR2 SVGAGI (reference sequence). The CDR3 sequence: CASSYSFGRNQPQHF. The CDR3 DNA reads as TGTGCCAGCAGTTACTCGTTCGGTCGTAATCAGCCCCAGCATTTT.

CDR3 amino acids: CASTGGLAAYNEQFF. DNA of the CDR3: TGTGCCAGCACAGGAGGACTAGCGGCTTACAATGAGCAGTTCTTC. This rearrangement joins TRBV7-9 to TRBJ2-1, with TRBD2 identical over 10 bases. V lost 7 bases, J lost 4 bases, and 7 bases stayed unmatched. Germline V gene data show CDR1 as SEHNR and CDR2 as FQNEAQ (reference sequence). The CDR3 spans 15 residues.

The chain uses TRBV19 and TRBJ1-2; 8 bases align to TRBD1. CDR1 and CDR2 (germline): LNHDA, SQIVND (reference sequence). V shed 7 bases and J 8 bases; nucleotides not matched to a gene: 6. The CDR3 sequence is 12 residues long. The CDR3 loop reads CASTGTGEGYTF. CDR3 DNA sequence: TGTGCCAGTACCGGGACAGGCGAGGGCTACACCTTC.

This chain connects TRBV27 to TRBJ1-4, with 9 bases fitting TRBD1. This CDR3 has 19 residues. V was clipped by 5 bases and J by 3 bases; unmatched bases: 16. Germline V CDR1 and CDR2: MNHEY, SMNVEV (reference sequence). CDR3 coding DNA: TGTGCCAGCAGTCCAAAGGGACAGGGAGCCCGATGGGCTAATGAAAAACTGTTTTTT. Translating it yields CASSPKGQGARWANEKLFF.

The chain couples TRBV6-5 to TRBJ2-4, with 7 bases that match TRBD2. Germline V lookup: CDR1 MNHEY, CDR2 SVGAGI. Trimming removed 6 bases from V and 7 bases from J; junction bases left unmatched: 12. This CDR3 spans 15 amino acids. CDR3 coding DNA: TGTGCCAGCAGCTCTCGGAGTAGCGGGTCCAACATTCAGTACTTC. Protein: CASSSRSSGSNIQYF.

The chain couples TRBV4-3 to TRBJ2-2; D is unresolved. This CDR3 has 16 residues. CDR1 and CDR2 (germline): LGHNA, YSLEER. V gave up 1 base and J gave up 0 bases, with 9 bases separating them. The CDR3 region is CASSQVVGANTGELFF. The CDR3 nucleotides are TGCGCCAGCAGCCAAGTTGTGGGCGCGAACACCGGGGAGCTGTTTTTT.

The chain uses TRBV2 and TRBJ2-7; 8 bases match TRBD1. This CDR3 has 14 residues. J lost 2 bases, V lost 4 bases, and 4 bases had no gene match. Germline CDR1 reads SNHLY; CDR2 reads FYNNEI. The CDR3 region is CASSAGTGAYEQYF. CDR3 nucleotide sequence: TGTGCCAGCAGTGCGGGGACAGGAGCCTACGAGCAGTACTTC. Together with reference TRBV2 and TRBJ2-7, the CDR3 gives the full variable domain: EPEVTQTPSHQVTQMGQEVILRCVPISNHLYFYWYRQILGQKVEFLVSFYNNEISEKSEIFDDQFSVERPDGSNFTLKIRSTKLEDSAMYFCASSAGTGAYEQYFGPGTRLTVT.

The chain is built from TRBV9 and TRBJ2-3; 9 positions match TRBD2. The CDR3 is made up of 16 amino acids. The germline CDR1 and CDR2 sequences are SGDLS and YYNGEE. V lost 3 bases to trimming and J lost 2 bases; unmatched junction nucleotides: 7. The CDR3 DNA reads as TGTGCCAGCAGCGGGAGCGGCGGGAGGGCCACAGATACGCAGTATTTT. Its translation is CASSGSGGRATDTQYF.

The chain combines TRBV14 with TRBJ2-1; 10 bases map to TRBD2. Germline CDR1 is SGHDN and CDR2 is FVKESK. V shed 0 bases and J 5 bases; nucleotides not matched to a gene: 7. The CDR3 length is 17 residues. The chain's CDR3 is CASSQDSTLAGDNEQFF. The CDR3 DNA reads as TGTGCCAGCAGCCAAGATTCTACGCTAGCGGGGGACAATGAGCAGTTCTTC.

The chain is built from TRBV30 and TRBJ1-1, with 7 positions matching TRBD1. Germline V gene lookup returns CDR1 GTSNPN and CDR2 SVGIG (reference sequence). This CDR3 has 13 residues. V shed 4 bases, J shed 1 base, and the junction held 3 bases outside the gene matches. CDR3 DNA: TGTGCCTGGAACCGACAGGGGAACACTGAAGCTTTCTTT. Its protein is CAWNRQGNTEAFF.

The chain couples TRBV25-1 to TRBJ2-7, with TRBD1 identical over 7 bases. Trimming cost V 3 bases and J 6 bases; bases outside gene matches: 2. Germline V gene data show CDR1 as MGHDK and CDR2 as SYGVNS. The CDR3 totals 12 residues. CDR3 coding DNA: TGTGCCAGCAGTGAGACAGGGAGCGAGCAGTACTTC. As protein: CASSETGSEQYF.

The chain combines TRBV5-1 with TRBJ2-2; 7 nucleotides align to TRBD1. The junction had 6 bases not matched to a gene; V was cut back by 1 base and J by 6 bases. This CDR3 is built from 15 residues. Germline CDR1 SGHRS, CDR2 YFSETQ. The CDR3 spells CASSLPGGTSGELFF. The CDR3 bases are TGCGCCAGCAGCTTGCCAGGGGGAACGTCCGGGGAGCTGTTTTTT.

This clone was counted between two and nine times. This rearrangement joins TRBV18 to TRBJ2-7, with 9 positions matching TRBD1. From germline, CDR1 is KGHSH and CDR2 LQKENI. This CDR3 region has 12 residues. V dropped 5 bases and J dropped 5; count of bases not matched to a gene: 1. The CDR3, as DNA: TGTGCCAGCTCAAGACAGGGGGACGAGCAGTACTTC. As protein: CASSRQGDEQYF.

The chain uses TRBV27 and TRBJ2-7; D perhaps matches TRBD1 (5 bases). The germline gives CDR1 MNHEY, CDR2 SMNVEV (reference sequence). The CDR3 spans 11 residues. Trimming cost V 8 bases and J 4 bases, with 9 bases left between them. This CDR3 reads CASSQGYEQYF. For the CDR3, the DNA is TGTGCCAGCTCTCAGGGTTACGAGCAGTACTTC.

CDR3 DNA: TGTGCCAGAAGCTTGTGGGGATGTTATGGCTACACCTTC. Amino acid sequence: CARSLWGCYGYTF. This chain joins TRBV5-3 and TRBJ1-2; D ambiguous. TRBV5-3 is an ORF; its function is uncertain. V lost 1 base to trimming and J lost 5 bases, with 9 bases between them. This CDR3 has 13 amino acids.

The chain joins TRBV9 to TRBJ2-5; D gene ambiguous. Germline assignment: CDR1 SGDLS and CDR2 YYNGEE. The CDR3 has 13 residues. V lost 4 bases and J 2 bases, leaving 9 bases between the germline ends. For the CDR3, the DNA is TGTGCCAGCAGCCCGCAACCACAAGAGACCCAGTACTTC. This codes for CASSPQPQETQYF.

This chain connects TRBV2 to TRBJ2-7, with D hard to call. From germline, CDR1 is SNHLY and CDR2 FYNNEI. Trimming took off 4 bases at V and 2 bases at J, with 9 bases between the two ends. The CDR3 consists of 13 residues. Here the CDR3 reads CASSVGRTYEQYF. As DNA, the CDR3 is TGTGCCAGCAGTGTAGGTCGGACCTACGAGCAGTACTTC. The full variable domain, rest sourced from reference TRBV2 and TRBJ2-7, is EPEVTQTPSHQVTQMGQEVILRCVPISNHLYFYWYRQILGQKVEFLVSFYNNEISEKSEIFDDQFSVERPDGSNFTLKIRSTKLEDSAMYFCASSVGRTYEQYFGPGTRLTVT.